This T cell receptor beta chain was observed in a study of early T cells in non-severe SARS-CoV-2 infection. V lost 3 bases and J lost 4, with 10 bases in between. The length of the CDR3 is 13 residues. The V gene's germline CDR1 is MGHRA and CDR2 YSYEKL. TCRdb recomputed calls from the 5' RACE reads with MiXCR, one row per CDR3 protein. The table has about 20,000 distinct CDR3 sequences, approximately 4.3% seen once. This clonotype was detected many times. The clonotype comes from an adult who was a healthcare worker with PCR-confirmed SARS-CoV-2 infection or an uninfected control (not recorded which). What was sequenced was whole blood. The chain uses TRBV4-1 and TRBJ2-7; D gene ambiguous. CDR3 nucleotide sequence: TGCGCCAGCAGCCACGGTGGCGCGTACGAGCAGTACTTC. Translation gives CASSHGGAYEQYF.